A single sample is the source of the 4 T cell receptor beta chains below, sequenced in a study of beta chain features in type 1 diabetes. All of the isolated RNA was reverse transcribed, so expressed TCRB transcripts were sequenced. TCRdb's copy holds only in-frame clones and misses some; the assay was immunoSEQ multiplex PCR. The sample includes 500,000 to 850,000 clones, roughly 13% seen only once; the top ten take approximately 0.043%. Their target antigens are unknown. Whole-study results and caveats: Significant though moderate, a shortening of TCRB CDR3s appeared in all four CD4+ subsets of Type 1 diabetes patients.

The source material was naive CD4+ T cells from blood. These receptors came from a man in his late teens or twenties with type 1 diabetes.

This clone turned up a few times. DNA for the CDR3: TGTGCCAGCAGTTTATCAGGGTCCGCTGGCTACACCTTC. It codes for CASSLSGSAGYTF. The chain couples TRBV27 to TRBJ1-2; D unclear. This CDR3 comprises 13 residues. Germline CDR1 reads MNHEY; CDR2 reads SMNVEV (reference sequence). Trimming took 0 bases from V and 7 from J, leaving 9 bases between them.

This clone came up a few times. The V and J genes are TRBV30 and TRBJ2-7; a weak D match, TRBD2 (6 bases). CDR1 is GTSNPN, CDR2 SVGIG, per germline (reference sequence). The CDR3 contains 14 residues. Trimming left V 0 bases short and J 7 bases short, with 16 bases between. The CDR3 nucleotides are TGTGCCTGGAGTGTACTAGGGACCGCGGGGGAGCAGTACTTC. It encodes CAWSVLGTAGEQYF.

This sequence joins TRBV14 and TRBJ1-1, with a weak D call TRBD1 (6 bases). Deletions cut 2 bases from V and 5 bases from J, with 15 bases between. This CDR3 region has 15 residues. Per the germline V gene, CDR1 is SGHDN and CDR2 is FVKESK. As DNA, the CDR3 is TGTGCCAGCAGCCAACTTAAGGAGGGGGGGACTGAAGCTTTCTTT. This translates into CASSQLKEGGTEAFF.

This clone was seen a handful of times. In nucleotides, the CDR3 is TGCGCCAGCAGCCGCACCGGAGGGCCTAATGAAAAACTGTTTTTT. Residues: CASSRTGGPNEKLFF. This chain joins TRBV4-1 and TRBJ1-4; D is undetermined. The ends were cut back, 4 bases at V and 3 bases at J, with 12 bases in the middle. Per the germline V gene, CDR1 is MGHRA and CDR2 is YSYEKL. The CDR3 spans 15 residues.